This TCR beta chain was identified in a study of response to subunit inactivated influenza vaccine (dated by TCRdb to between 2017 and 2018). At the level of the whole study: Deep quantitative T cell receptor repertoire profiling was used in the study to track responses to a trivalent subunit inactivated influenza vaccine.

Per the germline V gene (reference sequence), LGHDT is the CDR1 and YNNKEL is the CDR2. Reading from cysteine to phenylalanine, the CDR3 counts 14 amino acids. Only CDR3 DNA remains: 42 bases, in frame from the first base. V loses 4 bases, J loses 10 bases, and the germline ends lie 14 bases apart. Results the study describes overall, beyond this receptor: The authors proposed that each seasonal influenza vaccination may bring in only a limited number of new T cells.

According to the study, the label for this sample's time point signals: approximately 40 days after influenza vaccine administration. Library construction relied on RT-PCR. This sample was sequenced with an Illumina HiSeq 2500. TCRdb applied fastp at Q25 and MiXCR to the public reads, then kept only in-frame beta chains. Identical CDR3 protein sequences are pooled into one entry, listed with their most common genes and DNA. Counted in this sample were around 150,000 distinct CDR3 sequences; roughly 10% of them appeared once. The top ten constitute roughly 12% of the sample. Points on this clonotype: The antigen this receptor binds is unknown. This may be a read error: a much more frequent sequence differs by one nucleotide.

The V and J genes are TRBV3-1 and TRBJ1-6, with a tentative D gene TRBD1 over 6 matching bases. This receptor was obtained from a man aged 45-60 years who received an inactivated influenza vaccine. Donor details come from another sample of the same person, matched by shared clones. The sample in question was non-naive T cells sorted from PBMCs, obtained about 40 days after vaccination. The cell subset or site label for this specimen denotes: memory T cell fraction. This receptor carries the CDR3 CASSREQGGSPLHF. The DNA is TGTGCCAGCAGCCGAGAACAGGGCGGCTCACCCCTCCACTTT. Here the CDR3 is joined to the reference TRBV3-1 and TRBJ1-6 genes, and the full variable domain is: DTAVSQTPKYLVTQMGNDKSIKCEQNLGHDTMYWYKQDSKKFLKIMFSYNNKELIINETVPNRFSPKSPDKAHLNLHINSLELGDSAVYFCASSREQGGSPLHFGNGTRLTVT.